The 14 T cell receptor beta chains reported below all come from one sample, sequenced in a study of cytomegalovirus exposure and HLA in healthy donors. The PCR used 60 Vbeta and 13 Jbeta primers. Some clones are missing from TCRdb's copy, which holds only in-frame ones; the method was immunoSEQ multiplex PCR. This sample's table has 25,000 to 35,000 clones. Sequencing used PBMCs. These receptors came from a woman aged 40-49 years in good health and CMV-seropositive.

This sequence joins TRBV4-1 and TRBJ2-1; 7 positions agree with TRBD2. Germline V gene data show CDR1 as MGHRA and CDR2 as YSYEKL. V lost 0 bases to trimming and J lost 4 bases; unmatched junction nucleotides: 9. This CDR3 has 17 residues. The CDR3 spells CASSQDQVLAVYNEQFF. DNA of the CDR3: TGCGCCAGCAGCCAAGATCAAGTCCTAGCGGTGTACAATGAGCAGTTCTTC.

This chain uses TRBV4-2 with TRBJ2-5; the match to TRBD2 covers 7 bases. Germline CDR1 and CDR2: LGHNA and YNFKEQ. This CDR3 region has 13 residues. V shed 4 bases and J 4 bases; nucleotides not matched to a gene: 3. Here the CDR3 DNA reads TGTGCCAGCAGCCGGTCGGGAGGAGAGACCCAGTACTTC. Amino acids: CASSRSGGETQYF.

This chain links TRBV30 with TRBJ1-5, with 10 bases that match TRBD1. The length of the CDR3 is 14 residues. Trimming cost V 2 bases and J 5 bases; bases outside gene matches: 3. CDR1 is GTSNPN, CDR2 SVGIG, per germline (reference sequence). In nucleotides, the CDR3 is TGTGCCTGGAGTCCCGGGACAGGGGATCAGCCCCAGCATTTT. This gives the protein CAWSPGTGDQPQHF. The full variable domain, with the rest looked up from reference TRBV30 and TRBJ1-5, is SQTIHQWPATLVQPVGSPLSLECTVEGTSNPNLYWYRQAAGRGLQLLFYSVGIGQISSEVPQNLSASRPQDRQFILSSKKLLLSDSGFYLCAWSPGTGDQPQHFGDGTRLSIL.

V usage is TRBV6-1 and J usage is TRBJ2-1; 13 bases are shared with TRBD2. The V gene end was trimmed by 3 bases and the J gene end by 8 bases; junction bases not matched to a gene: 4. Germline CDR1 is MNHNS and CDR2 is SASEGT. This CDR3 contains 15 residues. CDR3 DNA sequence: TGTGCCAGCAGTGACCCGGGACTAGCGGGGCATGAGCAGTTCTTC. Its translation: CASSDPGLAGHEQFF.

CDR3 residues: CASSPLQGTYEQYF. The CDR3 nucleotides read TGTGCCAGCAGCCCGTTACAGGGGACCTACGAGCAGTACTTC. The V gene is TRBV5-6, the J gene TRBJ2-7; 7 bases map to TRBD1. Looked up from germline, CDR1 is SGHDT and CDR2 is YYEEEE. Trimming took 4 bases from V and 2 from J; bases not matched to a gene: 6. The CDR3 spans 14 residues.

The chain recombines TRBV7-6 with TRBJ1-1, with unresolved D. This CDR3 contains 14 residues. Germline CDR1 SGHVS, CDR2 FNYEAQ. The V end was cut by 2 bases, the J end by 1 base, with 8 bases between. The CDR3 DNA is TGTGCCAGCAGCTTACGGGGATGGAACACTGAAGCTTTCTTT. This encodes CASSLRGWNTEAFF.

This chain connects TRBV28 to TRBJ2-6; D unclear. V lost 8 bases to trimming and J lost 2 bases, with 4 bases between them. The germline gives CDR1 MDHEN, CDR2 SYDVKM. The CDR3 consists of 12 residues. The CDR3 sequence is CASLAGANVLTF. CDR3 DNA sequence: TGTGCCAGCCTAGCTGGGGCCAACGTCCTGACTTTC. The full variable domain, its missing parts supplied by reference TRBV28 and TRBJ2-6, is DVKVTQSSRYLVKRTGEKVFLECVQDMDHENMFWYRQDPGLGLRLIYFSYDVKMKEKGDIPEGYSVSREKKERFSLILESASTNQTSMYLCASLAGANVLTFGAGSRLTVL.

The chain employs TRBV4-1 and TRBJ2-7; 11 bases line up with TRBD2. V was clipped by 3 bases and J by 3 bases; unmatched bases: 7. This CDR3 has 16 amino acids. The V gene's germline CDR1 is MGHRA and CDR2 YSYEKL. The CDR3 DNA follows: TGCGCCAGCAGCCAGGACGAGACTAGCGGGAACTACGAGCAGTACTTC. Its translation is CASSQDETSGNYEQYF.

The chain employs TRBV14 and TRBJ2-1; 9 bases match TRBD2. CDR1 and CDR2 (germline): SGHDN, FVKESK. V lost 2 bases, J lost 10 bases, and 15 bases stayed unmatched. The CDR3 is made up of 17 amino acids. The CDR3: CASSQNLLRGRVWEQFF. CDR3 nucleotide sequence: TGTGCCAGCAGCCAAAATTTGCTTCGCGGGAGGGTATGGGAGCAGTTCTTC.

This chain links TRBV30 with TRBJ2-3; 7 bases map to TRBD2. The germline V gene encodes CDR1 GTSNPN and CDR2 SVGIG (reference sequence). This CDR3 has 12 amino acids. The ends lost 3 bases at V and 10 bases at J; junction bases unmatched: 7. The DNA for the CDR3 is TGTGCCTGGAGGATAGGGACTATCGCGCAGTATTTT. This codes for CAWRIGTIAQYF.

V usage is TRBV28 and J usage is TRBJ1-2; 8 bases match TRBD1. The CDR3 loop spans 12 amino acids. Unmatched junction bases numbered 3, after V lost 3 bases and J lost 9 bases. The V gene's germline CDR1 is MDHEN and CDR2 SYDVKM. The CDR3 nucleotides are TGTGCCAGCAGTTTTCAGGGGGCTCGCTACACCTTC. This codes for CASSFQGARYTF.

The V call is TRBV25-1, the J call TRBJ2-3, with D tentatively TRBD2 (6 bases). The CDR3 extends over 12 amino acids. Germline lookup yields CDR1 MGHDK and CDR2 SYGVNS. V was pared by 9 bases and J by 8 bases, with 15 bases between. The CDR3 region is CASGGGSRTQYF. The DNA for the CDR3 is TGTGCCAGTGGCGGAGGGTCCCGTACGCAGTATTTT.

V and J are TRBV29-1 and TRBJ2-3; 14 bases fit TRBD2. V gave up 7 bases and J gave up 4 bases; unmatched junction bases: 4. Germline lookup yields CDR1 SQVTM and CDR2 ANQGSEA. There are 14 residues in the CDR3. Written as DNA, the CDR3 is TGCAGCGGGGGGGGACTAGCGGGAGCAGATACGCAGTATTTT. It translates to CSGGGLAGADTQYF.

The J gene is TRBJ1-2, the V gene TRBV5-1; D is perhaps TRBD1 (6 bases). The germline V and J ends were trimmed by 4 bases and 7 bases, with 14 bases remaining between them. The CDR3 has 13 amino acids. CDR1 is SGHRS, CDR2 YFSETQ, per germline. For the CDR3, the DNA is TGCGCCAGCAGCGAAATACAGGGTAGTGGCTACACCTTC. As protein: CASSEIQGSGYTF.